The clone carrying this T cell receptor (beta chain) has a handful of counts. Its matching antigen is unknown. Germline values: CDR1 MDHEN, CDR2 SYDVKM. The CDR3 is 15 amino acids. The V end was cut by 2 bases, the J end by 7 bases, with 15 bases between. This sample is part of a study of OX40 agonist ivuxolimab in advanced cancers. Across the whole study: Six ivuxolimab dose levels, 0.01 to 10 mg/kg, were given intravenously every 2 weeks. Having had anti-PD-1, anti-PD-L1 or anti-CTLA-4 therapy before was allowed, and over 35% had some. General study results and limits: Researchers report that CD8+ T cells had, on average, more expanded clones than CD4+.

TCRdb's copy holds only in-frame clones and misses some; the assay was immunoSEQ multiplex PCR. This sample yields some 77,000 clones, of which 85% to 95% are seen a single time; around 4.8% belongs to the top ten. The sequenced sample was CD4+ or CD8+ T cells sorted from blood, obtained in a trial of the OX40 agonist ivuxolimab. The V gene is TRBV28, the J gene TRBJ1-5, with a possible D match to TRBD1 (5 bases). The source is an adult with an advanced solid tumor such as melanoma, head and neck, liver or kidney cancer. CDR3 sequence reads: CASSLDATGRQPQHF. CDR3 DNA sequence: TGTGCCAGCAGTTTAGACGCCACAGGTAGACAGCCCCAGCATTTT.